This T cell receptor beta chain was profiled in a study of regulatory T cells in long-lasting Graves disease. Study background: For under 3 months, newly diagnosed Graves' patients had been taking antithyroid drugs. Regarding the study as a whole: Persistent patients had a count of shared public clonotypes (around 2,500) that exceeded that of new patients (about 930).

With iRepertoire HTBI primers and Arm-PCR of CDR3 regions, TCR beta libraries were built. TCRdb itself ran the multiplex PCR reads through MiXCR, one entry per CDR3 protein. The sample lists over 350,000 distinct CDR3 sequences; approximately 15% were seen once. This clonotype was detected ten times or more. As yet, its antigen is unknown. V lost 3 bases and J 2 bases, leaving 13 bases between the germline ends. The CDR3 is 15 residues long. The V gene's germline CDR1 is SGHDN and CDR2 FVKESK. Noted time point: newly diagnosed GD, antithyroid drugs for less than 3 months. From RNA extracted from PBMCs, the TCR library was made. The same specimen was also included in a second study, on T cells in Graves' hyperthyroidism and ophthalmopathy. This second report adds: Among clonotypes expanded in thyroid above 0.001, most were also found in blood.

This sequence was found in a middle-aged woman with Graves disease. The sequencing used peripheral blood mononuclear cells (PBMCs), collected at new diagnosis, from a patient treated with antithyroid drugs. This chain links TRBV14 with TRBJ2-5; weak D call: TRBD2 (5 bases). The CDR3 region has the DNA TGTGCCAGCAGCCAGGGAAGCGGAACACAAGAGACCCAGTACTTC. Protein sequence: CASSQGSGTQETQYF.